This T cell receptor beta chain was identified during a study of Ad26.COV2.S vaccination and SARS-CoV-2 variants. In this sample, this clone turned up once. CDR3 size: 14 residues. Per the germline V gene, CDR1 is SGHTA and CDR2 is FQGNSA. V shed 3 bases and J shed 6 bases, with 14 bases lying between them. The table came from immunoSEQ multiplex PCR; TCRdb's copy has only in-frame clones and leaves some out. The sample holds about 250,000 clones, over 75% seen once. As for treatment: 15 to 20 received Ad26.COV2.S at low or high dose, single or two shots; roughly five received placebo; per-sample allocation not given. At day 63 after the first vaccine or placebo injection, samples were drawn.

The chain joins TRBV7-2 to TRBJ1-1; TRBD1 is a possible D gene (5 bases). This receptor was identified in a person aged 18-60 years who received the Ad26.COV2.S COVID-19 vaccine or a placebo. The material sequenced was peripheral blood, taken in a trial of Ad26.COV2.S vaccine versus placebo. The CDR3 DNA is TGTGCCAGCAGCTTCGGTCGGGGGATAGCTGAAGCTTTCTTT. It encodes CASSFGRGIAEAFF.